These 13 T cell receptor beta chains came from one sample sequenced in a study of STAT5B mutations in CD4+ large granular lymphocyte leukemia. Assay: immunoSEQ multiplex PCR; the TCRdb copy retains only in-frame clones and omits some. Altogether 30,000 to 35,000 clones are present, 87% being singletons, with the ten largest covering 3% to 4%. Sequenced: CD4+ T cells from blood buffy coats. Every receptor here comes from a human donor in good health.

The chain combines TRBV9 with TRBJ1-1, with unresolved D. The V gene lost 1 base and the J gene lost 4 bases, with 8 bases spanning the gap. The V gene's germline CDR1 is SGDLS and CDR2 YYNGEE. The CDR3 runs 13 residues. In DNA form, the CDR3 reads TGTGCCAGCAGCGTAACCTCGGCCACTGAAGCTTTCTTT. The encoded protein is CASSVTSATEAFF. The variable domain in full, with the rest retrieved from reference TRBV9 and TRBJ1-1, is DSGVTQTPKHLITATGQRVTLRCSPRSGDLSVYWYQQSLDQGLQFLIQYYNGEERAKGNILERFSAQQFPDLHSELNLSSLELGDSALYFCASSVTSATEAFFGQGTRLTVV.

The genes are TRBV13 and TRBJ2-7, with 8 bases that match TRBD1. CDR1 is PRHDT and CDR2 is FYEKMQ in the germline V gene (reference sequence). V shed 5 bases, J shed 5 bases, and the junction held 20 bases outside the gene matches. CDR3 length: 18 residues. DNA for the CDR3: TGTGCCAGCAGCACTAGGAGGGATAGGGACAGGCCTCCCCACGAGCAGTACTTC. Translating it yields CASSTRRDRDRPPHEQYF.

The CDR3 sequence: CASRNRGTYEQYF. The CDR3 region has the DNA TGTGCCAGTAGGAACAGGGGGACCTACGAGCAGTACTTC. The rearrangement joins TRBV19 to TRBJ2-7; 8 nucleotides match TRBD1. Trimming took 6 bases from V and 2 from J; bases not matched to a gene: 3. In germline, CDR1 is LNHDA, CDR2 SQIVND (reference sequence). CDR3 size: 13 residues.

The V gene is TRBV7-2, the J gene TRBJ2-4; 7 bases match TRBD1. The germline V gene encodes CDR1 SGHTA and CDR2 FQGNSA. Losses at the gene ends were 1 base for V and 10 bases for J; bases not matched to a gene: 1. This CDR3 has 12 residues. The CDR3 DNA is TGTGCCAGCAGCTTAGTACAGGGGATTCAGTACTTC. Translation: CASSLVQGIQYF.

This clone was seen once. The V call is TRBV7-9, the J call TRBJ1-1; the D gene is possibly TRBD1 (5 bases). This CDR3 spans 15 amino acids. Trimming took 2 bases from V and 0 from J, leaving 10 bases between them. Germline values: CDR1 SEHNR, CDR2 FQNEAQ (reference sequence). The CDR3 loop is CASSLQGSMNTEAFF. CDR3 DNA sequence: TGTGCCAGCAGCTTACAGGGATCCATGAACACTGAAGCTTTCTTT.

This clone was observed a single time. The chain recombines TRBV29-1 with TRBJ2-1, with 10 positions matching TRBD2. V was clipped by 6 bases and J by 4 bases; unmatched bases: 9. Germline CDR1 is SQVTM and CDR2 is ANQGSEA. CDR3 length: 15 amino acids. The CDR3 spells CSVGPSGSGYNEQFF. The CDR3 DNA reads as TGCAGCGTCGGACCTAGCGGGAGTGGGTACAATGAGCAGTTCTTC.

This chain uses TRBV6-4 with TRBJ2-1, with 7 bases fitting TRBD1. The germline CDR1 and CDR2 sequences are MRHNA and SNTAGT. The V segment lost 4 bases and the J segment 0 bases; nucleotides outside the gene matches: 6. This CDR3 has 16 amino acids. CDR3 in amino acids: CASSARTGNSYNEQFF. The DNA of the CDR3 is TGTGCCAGCAGTGCGCGGACAGGCAACTCCTACAATGAGCAGTTCTTC.

The chain carries TRBV21-1 and TRBJ2-2; the table's D call, TRBD1, was not checked against the DNA. TRBV21-1 is an annotated pseudogene. There are 15 residues in the CDR3. The CDR3 bases are TGTGCCAGCCCTAAGATGGAGGGGGACAGGGGGGAGCTGTTTTTT. Protein product: CASPKMEGDRGELFF.

The chain has TRBV9 and TRBJ1-1; tentatively, D is TRBD1 (6 bases). The V end was cut by 2 bases, the J end by 2 bases, with 10 bases between. Germline CDR1 is SGDLS and CDR2 is YYNGEE. This CDR3 is built from 14 residues. CDR3: CASSVTGINTEAFF. The CDR3 coding sequence is TGTGCCAGCAGCGTCACAGGGATAAACACTGAAGCTTTCTTT. The variable domain in full, completed from reference TRBV9 and TRBJ1-1, reads DSGVTQTPKHLITATGQRVTLRCSPRSGDLSVYWYQQSLDQGLQFLIQYYNGEERAKGNILERFSAQQFPDLHSELNLSSLELGDSALYFCASSVTGINTEAFFGQGTRLTVV.

V usage is TRBV4-1 and J usage is TRBJ1-1; TRBD1 is a possible D gene (5 bases). Trimming shortened V by 0 bases and J by 6 bases, and 17 bases separated the two germline ends. This CDR3 spans 16 amino acids. Germline V CDR1 and CDR2: MGHRA, YSYEKL. The CDR3 reads CASSQESAGRGAEAFF. In DNA, the CDR3 is TGCGCCAGCAGCCAAGAATCAGCGGGCCGGGGGGCTGAAGCTTTCTTT.

The J gene is TRBJ2-2, the V gene TRBV19; D gene uncertain. The CDR3 contains 15 residues. V lost 2 bases, J lost 4 bases, and 11 bases lay in between. Looked up from germline, CDR1 is LNHDA and CDR2 is SQIVND (reference sequence). The CDR3 here is CASSIMDGITGELFF. CDR3 sequence (DNA): TGTGCCAGTAGTATAATGGACGGAATCACCGGGGAGCTGTTTTTT.

V and J are TRBV25-1 and TRBJ2-1; TRBD2 matches at 11 bases. With V trimmed by 4 bases and J by 1 base, 6 bases remained unmatched. Germline V gene lookup returns CDR1 MGHDK and CDR2 SYGVNS. This CDR3 spans 17 amino acids. CDR3 in amino acids: CASSVGLAGFSYNEQFF. CDR3 in DNA: TGTGCCAGCAGTGTTGGACTAGCGGGTTTTTCCTACAATGAGCAGTTCTTC.

The chain couples TRBV5-1 to TRBJ2-7; the match to TRBD1 covers 8 bases. Unmatched junction bases numbered 8, after V lost 3 bases and J lost 3 bases. The CDR3 has 15 amino acids. In germline, CDR1 is SGHRS, CDR2 YFSETQ. CDR3 sequence: CASSWGTGAYYEQYF. In DNA form, the CDR3 reads TGCGCCAGCAGCTGGGGGACAGGAGCTTACTACGAGCAGTACTTC.